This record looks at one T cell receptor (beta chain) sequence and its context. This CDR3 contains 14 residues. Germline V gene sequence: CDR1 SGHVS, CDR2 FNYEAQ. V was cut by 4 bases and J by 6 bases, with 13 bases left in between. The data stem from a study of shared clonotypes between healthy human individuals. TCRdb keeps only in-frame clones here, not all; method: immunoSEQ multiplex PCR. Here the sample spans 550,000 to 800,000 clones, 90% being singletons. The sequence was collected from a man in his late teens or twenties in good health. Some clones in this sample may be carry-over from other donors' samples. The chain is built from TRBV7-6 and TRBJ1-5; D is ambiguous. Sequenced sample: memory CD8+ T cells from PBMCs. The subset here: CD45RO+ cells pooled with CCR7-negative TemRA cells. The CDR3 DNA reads TGTGCCAGCAGCTCCCGGACGGCGGGTCAGCCCCAGCATTTT. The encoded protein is CASSSRTAGQPQHF.